The rows below give T cell receptor beta chains drawn from one sample of a study of T cell responses to AZD1222 COVID-19 vaccine. The data were produced by immunoSEQ multiplex PCR, yet TCRdb's version contains in-frame clones alone and is incomplete. This sample yields some 150,000 clones, of which roughly nine tenths are seen a single time; 6.9% belongs to the top ten. This specimen was peripheral blood, taken after recovery from COVID-19. The source is an adult who had recovered from COVID-19. Both conserved end residues are part of each CDR3. A D gene is named only where the DNA matches it firmly. For some rows the clone size is stated as once, few or many, or as a class when expanded; others skip it.

>TRBV7-9|-|TRBJ2-1|TRBD2
TGTGCCAGCAGCTTTGGACTAGCGGGAGGGTCCAGCTCCTACAATGAGCAGTTCTTC
CASSFGLAGGSSSYNEQFF
>TRBV19|-|TRBJ2-7|-
TGTGCCAGTAGTCATCGACAGACTCTATACGAGCAGTACTTC
CASSHRQTLYEQYF
>TRBV7-4|-|TRBJ2-5|TRBD1
TGTGCCAGCAGCCAGGGGGACAGTATCTACCAAGAGACCCAGTACTTC
CASSQGDSIYQETQYF
>TRBV15|-|TRBJ2-5|-
TGTGCCACCAGCAGAGGAGGGGAGACCCAGTACTTC
CATSRGGETQYF
>TRBV7-7|-|TRBJ2-5|TRBD2
TGTGCTAGCAGCTCCCAGGCGGGAGGAGAGACCCAGTACTTC
CASSSQAGGETQYF
>TRBV29-1|-|TRBJ2-5|-
TGCAGCGTCGCCTTGGTGCAAGAGACCCAGTACTTC
CSVALVQETQYF
>TRBV19|-|TRBJ1-1|-
TGTGCCAGTAGTATTCGCAGGGGCGGGACTGAAGCTTTCTTT
CASSIRRGGTEAFF
>TRBV3-1/TRBV3-2|-|TRBJ2-3|-
TGTGCCAGCAGCCAAGTCCCAGACCGCACAGATACGCAGTATTTT
CASSQVPDRTDTQYF
>TRBV7-9|-|TRBJ2-1|TRBD2
TGTGCCAGCAGCCCTAGCGGGGGGGCCAGGAATGAGCAGTTCTTC
CASSPSGGARNEQFF
>TRBV14|-|TRBJ1-3|-
TGTGCCAGCAGCCAAGAGGGGAAAAGAAACACCATATATTTT
CASSQEGKRNTIYF
>TRBV11-2|-|TRBJ2-5|TRBD2
TGTGCCAGCAGTCTTGGGGGACTAGGCTTCCAAGAGACCCAGTACTTC
CASSLGGLGFQETQYF
>TRBV7-9|-|TRBJ2-3|-
TGTGCCAGCAGCTTAATTGGGGATACGCAGTATTTT
CASSLIGDTQYF
>TRBV3-1/TRBV3-2|-|TRBJ1-2|TRBD1
TGTGCCAGCAGCCGTGGACAGGCGTTTGGCTACACCTTC
CASSRGQAFGYTF
>TRBV7-8|-|TRBJ1-2|TRBD1
TGTGCCAGCAGCCCGGGACAGGGAAACTATGGCTACACCTTC
CASSPGQGNYGYTF
>TRBV19|-|TRBJ2-2|-
TGTGCCAGCCGCCATGGGGGTCTTGGATTAGGGGAGCTGTTTTTT
CASRHGGLGLGELFF
>TRBV7-6|-|TRBJ2-1|-
TGTGCCAGCAGCTTAGGGGGGGCTAGTTCGGTACATGAGCAGTTCTTC
CASSLGGASSVHEQFF
>TRBV5-4|-|TRBJ2-3|TRBD2
TGTGCCAGCAGCTTGGGGTCGACTAGCGGGACCGGGGATACGCAGTATTTT
CASSLGSTSGTGDTQYF
>TRBV19|many|TRBJ2-1|-
TGTGCCAGTAGTATACAGCTTTACAATGAGCAGTTCTTC
CASSIQLYNEQFF
>TRBV4-2|-|TRBJ1-2|TRBD1
TGTGCCAGCAGCCAAGATAACAGGGACAGGGTTGGCTACACCTTC
CASSQDNRDRVGYTF
>TRBV5-4|-|TRBJ2-2|TRBD1
TGTGCCAGCAGCCCGACAGGGGGCGCAGGCGGGGAGCTGTTTTTT
CASSPTGGAGGELFF
>TRBV19|-|TRBJ1-3|TRBD1
TGTGCCAGTAGTCTCGGACAGGGGCAATACTCTGGAAACACCATATATTTT
CASSLGQGQYSGNTIYF
>TRBV19|once|TRBJ1-2|-
TGTGCCAGTAGTAATACAGGAAGTTATTTGAACTATGGCTACACCTTC
CASSNTGSYLNYGYTF
>TRBV10-3|-|TRBJ2-1|TRBD1
TGTGCCATCAGTGGTGCCGGGACAGGGGGCTACAATGAGCAGTTCTTC
CAISGAGTGGYNEQFF
>TRBV2|-|TRBJ2-3|TRBD2
TGTGCCAGCAGTATGGGACTAGCGGGGGGCTCAGATACGCAGTATTTT
CASSMGLAGGSDTQYF
>TRBV11-2|-|TRBJ2-5|TRBD1
TGTGCCAGCAGCTTTATACCGGGACAGACTCAAGAGACCCAGTACTTC
CASSFIPGQTQETQYF
>TRBV5-6|-|TRBJ2-6|-
TGTGCCAGCAGCCCTACTCTTCGGGGGTCCGGGGCCAACGTCCTGACTTTC
CASSPTLRGSGANVLTF
>TRBV6-1|-|TRBJ2-2|-
TGTGCCAGCAGTGAGCAGACAGCACAAACCGGGGAGCTGTTTTTT
CASSEQTAQTGELFF